This is a list of T cell receptor beta chains from one sample in a study of blood T cell repertoires in COVID-19. Assay: immunoSEQ multiplex PCR; the TCRdb copy retains only in-frame clones and omits some. The sample lists 140,000 or so clones; around 81% were seen once. The sample was peripheral blood. The source of these receptors is a woman aged 45-65 years with acute or convalescent COVID-19. The CDR3 runs from the conserved cysteine through the conserved F or W. D genes are given only for firm matches. A clone size is listed for some rows: how often the clone was seen (once, few, many), or a class if it is expanded.

size: once
V: TRBV2
J: TRBJ2-7
D: NA
DNA: TGTGCCAGCAGTGAAGGACAGAGGATCTCCTACGAGCAGTACTTC
CDR3: CASSEGQRISYEQYF

size: NA
V: TRBV10-3
J: TRBJ1-1
D: NA
DNA: TGTGCCATCAGCAGTCTAGGGGTACCTGAAGCTTTCTTT
CDR3: CAISSLGVPEAFF

size: once
V: TRBV7-9
J: TRBJ2-5
D: TRBD2
DNA: TGTGCCATTACTCCTAGCGGAGGAGAGACCCAGTACTTC
CDR3: CAITPSGGETQYF

size: NA
V: TRBV6-5
J: TRBJ2-7
D: NA
DNA: TGTGCCAGCAGTTACAGGGGTAGGAACCACGAGCAGTACTTC
CDR3: CASSYRGRNHEQYF

size: NA
V: TRBV11-2
J: TRBJ2-3
D: NA
DNA: TGTGCCAGCAGCCCGGGGGGCATTTCCACAGATACGCAGTATTTT
CDR3: CASSPGGISTDTQYF

size: NA
V: TRBV7-2
J: TRBJ1-6
D: NA
DNA: TGTGCCAGCAGCTATGCAATGGCGGGTAGTTATTCACCCCTCCACTTT
CDR3: CASSYAMAGSYSPLHF

size: NA
V: TRBV18
J: TRBJ1-5
D: NA
DNA: TGTGCCAGCTCACCAGCCTTATTGGAGCAGCCCCAGCATTTT
CDR3: CASSPALLEQPQHF

size: few
V: TRBV9
J: TRBJ1-6
D: NA
DNA: TGTGCCAGCACTCCAGGGAACTCCTATAATTCACCCCTCCACTTT
CDR3: CASTPGNSYNSPLHF

size: NA
V: TRBV4-2
J: TRBJ1-6
D: TRBD1
DNA: TGTGCCAGCAGCCAAGTCGAAAGGGACAGATACTCCTATAATTCACCCCTCCACTTT
CDR3: CASSQVERDRYSYNSPLHF

size: once
V: TRBV15
J: TRBJ2-2
D: NA
DNA: TGTGCCACCAGCAGAGGAGGGTCCGGGGAGCTGTTTTTT
CDR3: CATSRGGSGELFF

size: few
V: TRBV24-1
J: TRBJ1-2
D: TRBD1
DNA: TGTGCCACCAGCCCTGGGACAGGGGGCTATGGCTACACCTTC
CDR3: CATSPGTGGYGYTF